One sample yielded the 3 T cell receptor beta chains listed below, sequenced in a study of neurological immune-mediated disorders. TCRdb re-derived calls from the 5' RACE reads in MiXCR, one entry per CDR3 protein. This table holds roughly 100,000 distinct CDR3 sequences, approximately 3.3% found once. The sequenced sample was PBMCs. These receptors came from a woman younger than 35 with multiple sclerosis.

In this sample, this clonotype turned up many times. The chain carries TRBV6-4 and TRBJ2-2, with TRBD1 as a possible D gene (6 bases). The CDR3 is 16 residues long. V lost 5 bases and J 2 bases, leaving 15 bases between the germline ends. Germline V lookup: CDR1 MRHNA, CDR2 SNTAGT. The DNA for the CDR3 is TGTGCCAGCAGTCCACAGGGTGGGGATAACACCGGGGAGCTGTTTTTT. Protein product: CASSPQGGDNTGELFF.

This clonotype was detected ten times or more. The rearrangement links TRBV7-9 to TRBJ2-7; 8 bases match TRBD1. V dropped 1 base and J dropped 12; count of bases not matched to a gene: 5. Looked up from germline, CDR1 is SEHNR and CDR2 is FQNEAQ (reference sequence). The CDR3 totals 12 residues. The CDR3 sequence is CASSLDGDRLYF. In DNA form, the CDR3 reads TGTGCCAGCAGCTTAGATGGGGACAGGCTGTACTTC.

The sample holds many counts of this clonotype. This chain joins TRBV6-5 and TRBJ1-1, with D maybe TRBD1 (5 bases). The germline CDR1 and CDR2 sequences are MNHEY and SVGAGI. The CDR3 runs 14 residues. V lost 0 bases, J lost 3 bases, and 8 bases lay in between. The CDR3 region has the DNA TGTGCCAGCAGTTACTCGGGCAGGGACACTGAAGCTTTCTTT. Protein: CASSYSGRDTEAFF.